These 14 T cell receptor beta chains originate from one sample sequenced in a study of vaccination effects on CD4 cells after COVID-19. CD4+ T cell isolation took place after 10 days of culture. The protocol was immunoSEQ multiplex PCR, while the TCRdb copy is restricted to in-frame clones and leaves out a portion. Among about 76,000 clones listed, more than 70% were seen once. No antigen has been assigned to these receptors. Sequencing was performed on CD4+ T cells from PBMCs cultured without peptide, taken before COVID-19 vaccination. The receptor source for this set is a human donor who received a COVID-19 vaccine.

This rearrangement joins TRBV4-3 to TRBJ2-1; the D is unclear. Germline V gene data show CDR1 as LGHNA and CDR2 as YSLEER. V gave up 2 bases and J gave up 6 bases, with 14 bases separating them. The CDR3 contains 15 residues. The CDR3 sequence: CASSQTGPPGNEQFF. In nucleotides, the CDR3 is TGCGCCAGCAGCCAAACCGGGCCCCCAGGCAATGAGCAGTTCTTC.

The rearrangement uses TRBV6-2 or TRBV6-3 and TRBJ1-1, with D unclear. Deletions cut 4 bases from V and 7 bases from J, with 13 bases between. The germline V gene encodes CDR1 MNHEY and CDR2 SVGEGT. CDR3 length: 13 amino acids. The CDR3 loop is CASSSGGVVEAFF. CDR3 bases: TGTGCCAGCAGTTCGGGTGGGGTCGTTGAAGCTTTCTTT.

V gene TRBV4-2 combines with J gene TRBJ1-1; D not resolved. The CDR3 is 13 residues long. Deletions cut 1 base from V and 2 bases from J, with 5 bases between. Germline loops: CDR1 LGHNA, CDR2 YNFKEQ. The CDR3 region has the DNA TGTGCCAGCAGCCAAGGGGATAACACTGAAGCTTTCTTT. Amino acid sequence: CASSQGDNTEAFF.

The chain combines TRBV19 with TRBJ1-2; D may be TRBD1 (6 bases). The CDR3 spans 13 residues. The germline CDR1 and CDR2 sequences are LNHDA and SQIVND (reference sequence). Trimming removed 5 bases from V and 7 bases from J, with 14 bases in between. DNA of the CDR3: TGTGCCAGTAGTTTCGGACAGCCTCGTGGCTACACCTTC. It yields the protein CASSFGQPRGYTF.

The rearrangement joins TRBV5-1 to TRBJ2-5; TRBD1 matches at 7 bases. Germline V gene lookup returns CDR1 SGHRS and CDR2 YFSETQ. This CDR3 has 15 residues. The junction had 10 bases not matched to a gene; V was cut back by 6 bases and J by 2 bases. This CDR3 reads CASTLGDRVQETQYF. The DNA for the CDR3 is TGCGCCAGCACTTTGGGAGACAGGGTACAAGAGACCCAGTACTTC.

The genes are TRBV6-4 and TRBJ1-3; D ambiguous. The CDR3 totals 17 residues. Trimming removed 4 bases from V and 0 bases from J, with 16 bases in between. CDR1 is MRHNA and CDR2 is SNTAGT in the germline V gene. The CDR3 DNA sequence: TGTGCCAGCAGTGCATCCATAGGGCTTTACTCTGGAAACACCATATATTTT. It is translated as CASSASIGLYSGNTIYF.

This clone was detected once. The rearrangement joins TRBV13 to TRBJ1-1, with D maybe TRBD1 (5 bases). Germline values: CDR1 PRHDT, CDR2 FYEKMQ (reference sequence). The CDR3 loop spans 12 amino acids. Trimming removed 6 bases from V and 7 bases from J, with 12 bases in between. CDR3 amino acids: CASRRRDSEAFF. In nucleotides, the CDR3 is TGTGCCAGCAGACGTCGCGACAGTGAAGCTTTCTTT.

The chain links TRBV4-3 to TRBJ2-4; D remains unclear. Germline V gene lookup returns CDR1 LGHNA and CDR2 YSLEER. V shed 0 bases and J shed 0 bases, with 6 bases lying between them. The CDR3 spans 15 residues. The CDR3, as DNA: TGCGCCAGCAGCCAAGATGCTATAGCCAAAAACATTCAGTACTTC. It codes for CASSQDAIAKNIQYF.

The CDR3 loop reads CATMGTGGSREQFF. In DNA, the CDR3 is TGTGCCACCATGGGGACAGGGGGGTCGAGGGAGCAGTTCTTC. This rearrangement joins TRBV24-1 to TRBJ2-1; 11 bases are shared with TRBD1. The CDR3 loop spans 14 amino acids. Germline CDR1 KGHDR, CDR2 SFDVKD. J lost 10 bases, V lost 8 bases, and 9 bases had no gene match.

V gene TRBV12-5 combines with J gene TRBJ2-1; D may correspond to TRBD1 or TRBD2 (6 bases each). CDR3 length equals 18 residues. The germline CDR1 and CDR2 sequences are LGHNT and FRNRAP. V lost 0 bases and J lost 6, with 21 bases in between. The CDR3 DNA follows: TGTGCTAGTGGTTTGGTACAGCCGGGCTTTAAGGGGGGCAATGAGCAGTTCTTC. This sequence encodes CASGLVQPGFKGGNEQFF.

The chain recombines TRBV3-1 (or the pseudogene TRBV3-2) with TRBJ2-7, with D possibly matching TRBD1 (6 bases). The germline CDR1 and CDR2 sequences are LGHDT and YNNKEL (reference sequence). CDR3 length: 15 residues. Deletions cut 8 bases from V and 0 bases from J, with 17 bases between. This CDR3 reads CASSRGGPYSYEQYV. The CDR3 DNA is TGTGCCAGCTCAAGAGGGGGACCATACTCCTACGAGCAGTACGTC.

The chain is built from TRBV5-4 and TRBJ1-1; 8 positions match TRBD1. The CDR3 has 17 amino acids. V trimming: 2 bases; J trimming: 4 bases; junction bases outside the gene matches: 13. Germline values: CDR1 SGHNT, CDR2 YYREEE (reference sequence). CDR3 DNA: TGTGCCAGCAGCTTTGGGGGGCGATCAACAGGGGGCACTGAAGCTTTCTTT. The encoded protein is CASSFGGRSTGGTEAFF.

The V and J genes are TRBV29-1 and TRBJ2-3; 7 nucleotides align to TRBD1. CDR1 and CDR2 (germline): SQVTM, ANQGSEA. The trim removed 4 bases at V and 6 bases at J, leaving 13 bases unmatched. The CDR3 is 15 amino acids. Here the CDR3 DNA reads TGCAGCGTTGCAGGGCAGGGGGTACCCACGGATACGCAGTATTTT. The encoded protein is CSVAGQGVPTDTQYF.

This chain links TRBV5-6 with TRBJ1-2, with a possible D match to TRBD1 (5 bases). The V gene lost 4 bases and the J gene lost 4 bases, with 8 bases spanning the gap. Germline assignment: CDR1 SGHDT and CDR2 YYEEEE. The CDR3 extends over 12 amino acids. The CDR3 protein is CASSTRVYGYTF. The DNA of the CDR3 is TGTGCCAGCAGCACCAGGGTCTATGGCTACACCTTC. The full variable domain, its missing parts supplied by reference TRBV5-6 and TRBJ1-2, is DAGVTQSPTHLIKTRGQQVTLRCSPKSGHDTVSWYQQALGQGPQFIFQYYEEEERQRGNFPDRFSGHQFPNYSSELNVNALLLGDSALYLCASSTRVYGYTFGSGTRLTVV.